These 3 T cell receptor beta chains were all obtained from the same sample, sequenced in a study of Tregs in tolerant kidney transplant recipients. Clones were read by immunoSEQ multiplex PCR, and TCRdb kept only the in-frame ones, dropping some. The sample holds some 68,000 clones, 84% seen once. Sequenced: CD4+ T cells from blood. All receptors come from a human donor in good health.

The V and J genes are TRBV28 and TRBJ1-2; no reliable D call. Trimming removed 11 bases at V and 4 bases at J, with 23 bases between. Looked up from germline, CDR1 is MDHEN and CDR2 is SYDVKM. The CDR3 has 15 amino acids. Here the CDR3 DNA reads TGTGCCTCCCGGTCAGGTGGGGTTCTTGGCTATGGCTACACCTTC. Translated, it gives CASRSGGVLGYGYTF.

This clone was observed a few times. The chain joins TRBV4-1 to TRBJ2-3; D call uncertain. V gave up 2 bases and J gave up 4 bases, with 4 bases separating them. Per the germline V gene, CDR1 is MGHRA and CDR2 is YSYEKL. CDR3 length equals 12 residues. Here the CDR3 reads CASSQPADTQYF. CDR3 DNA: TGCGCCAGCAGCCAACCTGCAGATACGCAGTATTTT.

This clone has a handful of counts. This chain uses TRBV6-6 with TRBJ1-1; D might be TRBD1 (6 bases). The CDR3 length is 12 residues. Trimming cost V 5 bases and J 6 bases, with 10 bases left between them. CDR1 is MNHNY and CDR2 is SVGAGI in the germline V gene (reference sequence). CDR3 region: CASSPGEAEAFF. CDR3 DNA sequence: TGTGCCAGCAGTCCAGGGGAGGCTGAAGCTTTCTTT.